Listed here are 2 T cell receptor beta chains from one sample, sequenced in a study of shared clonotypes between healthy human individuals. The data were produced by immunoSEQ multiplex PCR, yet TCRdb's version contains in-frame clones alone and is incomplete. The data show 2 million to 2.5 million clones, with 85% to 95% seen just once and around 0.38% held by the top ten. Sequenced material: naive CD4+ T cells from PBMCs. Documented subset: CD45RA+ positively selected. The receptors originated from a young man in good health. Some clones in this sample may be carry-over from other donors' samples.

The J gene is TRBJ1-2, the V gene TRBV5-6; D may be TRBD1 (6 bases). Between the trimmed V and J ends, which lost 4 bases and 8 bases, there was a span of 12 bases. The CDR3 length is 12 residues. The V gene's germline CDR1 is SGHDT and CDR2 YYEEEE. The CDR3 bases are TGTGCCAGCAGCAAGGAGGGGGACGGCTACACCTTC. The encoded protein is CASSKEGDGYTF.

V gene TRBV28 combines with J gene TRBJ2-7; 12 positions match TRBD1. Germline lookup yields CDR1 MDHEN and CDR2 SYDVKM. The V segment lost 7 bases and the J segment 7 bases; nucleotides outside the gene matches: 8. This CDR3 spans 14 amino acids. The CDR3 DNA reads as TGTGCCAGCATCCGGGACAGGGGGCTGAATGAGCAGTACTTC. Amino acid sequence: CASIRDRGLNEQYF. The whole variable domain, remainder taken from reference TRBV28 and TRBJ2-7, is DVKVTQSSRYLVKRTGEKVFLECVQDMDHENMFWYRQDPGLGLRLIYFSYDVKMKEKGDIPEGYSVSREKKERFSLILESASTNQTSMYLCASIRDRGLNEQYFGPGTRLTVT.